This T cell receptor beta chain was sequenced for a study of blood T cell repertoires in COVID-19. Study overall: Samples came from the United States, Italy and Spain, spanning acute and convalescent COVID-19. T cells, B-cell-depleted T cells, or PBMCs supplied cDNA or gDNA.

Germline V gene lookup returns CDR1 MRHNA and CDR2 SNTAGT. CDR3 length equals 9 residues. Trimming took off 10 bases at V and 5 bases at J, with 3 bases between the two ends. Per the original methods: How many nucleated cells were present was estimated from reference gene primer amplification. The protocol was immunoSEQ multiplex PCR, while the TCRdb copy is restricted to in-frame clones and leaves out a portion. V, J and clone size were drawn from that table, and D and trimming were deduced from the DNA. The sample shows fewer than 35,000 clones, around 86% of them seen only once. The sample consisted of peripheral blood. The chain is built from TRBV6-4 and TRBJ1-5; D gene ambiguous. This TCR was sampled from a human donor in a cohort sampled during active COVID-19. The donor label of this sample is uncertain. CDR3 residues: CAIDQPQHF. CDR3 DNA: TGTGCCATCGATCAGCCCCAGCATTTT.